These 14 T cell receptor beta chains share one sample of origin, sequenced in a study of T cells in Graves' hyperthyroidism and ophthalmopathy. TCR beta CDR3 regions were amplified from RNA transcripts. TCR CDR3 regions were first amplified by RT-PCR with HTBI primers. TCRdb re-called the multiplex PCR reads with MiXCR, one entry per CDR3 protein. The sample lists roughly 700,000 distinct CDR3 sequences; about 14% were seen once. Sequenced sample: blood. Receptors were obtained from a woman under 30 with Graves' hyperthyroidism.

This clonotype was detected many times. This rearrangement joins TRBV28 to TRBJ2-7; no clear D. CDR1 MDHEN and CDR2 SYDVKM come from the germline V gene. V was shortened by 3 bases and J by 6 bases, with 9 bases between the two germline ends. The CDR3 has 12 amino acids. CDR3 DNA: TGTGCCAGCAGTTTTGGGTCGGCCGAGCAGTACTTC. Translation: CASSFGSAEQYF.

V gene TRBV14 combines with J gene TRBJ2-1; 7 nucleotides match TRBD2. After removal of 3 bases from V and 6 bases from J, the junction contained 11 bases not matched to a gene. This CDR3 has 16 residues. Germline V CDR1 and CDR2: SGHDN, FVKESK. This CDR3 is CASSHLSGKVGNEQFF. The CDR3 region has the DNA TGTGCCAGCAGCCACCTAAGCGGGAAGGTGGGCAATGAGCAGTTCTTC. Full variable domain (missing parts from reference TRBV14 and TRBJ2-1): EAGVTQFPSHSVIEKGQTVTLRCDPISGHDNLYWYRRVMGKEIKFLLHFVKESKQDESGMPNNRFLAERTGGTYSTLKVQPAELEDSGVYFCASSHLSGKVGNEQFFGPGTRLTVL.

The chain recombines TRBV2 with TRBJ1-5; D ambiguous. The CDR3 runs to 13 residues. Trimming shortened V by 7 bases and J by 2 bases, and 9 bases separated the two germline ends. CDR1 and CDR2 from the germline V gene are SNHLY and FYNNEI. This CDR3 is CASMEYGNQPQHF. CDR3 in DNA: TGTGCCAGCATGGAGTATGGCAATCAGCCCCAGCATTTT.

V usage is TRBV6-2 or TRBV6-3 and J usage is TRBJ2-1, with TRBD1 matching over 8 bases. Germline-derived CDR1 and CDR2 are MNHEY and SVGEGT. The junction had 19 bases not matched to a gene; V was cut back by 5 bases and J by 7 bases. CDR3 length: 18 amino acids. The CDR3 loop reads CASSQFGITGGIGNEQFF. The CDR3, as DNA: TGTGCCAGCAGTCAATTCGGAATCACAGGGGGAATAGGTAATGAGCAGTTCTTC.

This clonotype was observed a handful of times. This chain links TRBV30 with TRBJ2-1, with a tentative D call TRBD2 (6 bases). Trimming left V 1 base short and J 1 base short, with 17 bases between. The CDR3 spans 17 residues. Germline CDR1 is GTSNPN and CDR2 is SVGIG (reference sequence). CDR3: CAWSGLTSGGSYNEQFF. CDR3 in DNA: TGTGCCTGGAGTGGTCTGACTAGTGGGGGATCCTACAATGAGCAGTTCTTC.

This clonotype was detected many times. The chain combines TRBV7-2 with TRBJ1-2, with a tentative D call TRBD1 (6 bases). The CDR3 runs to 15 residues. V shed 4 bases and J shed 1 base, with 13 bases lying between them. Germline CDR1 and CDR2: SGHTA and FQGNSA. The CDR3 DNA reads TGTGCCAGCAGCTCCTATACAGGGTATAACTATGGCTACACCTTC. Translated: CASSSYTGYNYGYTF.

The CDR3 region is CASGLGAETQYF. CDR3 DNA: TGTGCTAGTGGTTTGGGGGCAGAGACCCAGTACTTC. The chain has TRBV12-5 and TRBJ2-5, with no clear D. Trimming removed 1 base from V and 4 bases from J, with 4 bases in between. Germline CDR1 reads LGHNT; CDR2 reads FRNRAP. This CDR3 has 12 residues.

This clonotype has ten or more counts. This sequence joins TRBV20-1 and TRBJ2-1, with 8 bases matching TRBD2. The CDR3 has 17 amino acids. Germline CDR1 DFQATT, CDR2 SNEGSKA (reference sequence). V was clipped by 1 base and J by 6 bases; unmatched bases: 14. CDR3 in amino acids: CSARVLTPGTRVNEQFF. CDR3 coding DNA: TGCAGTGCTAGAGTCTTAACCCCTGGGACTAGAGTCAATGAGCAGTTCTTC.

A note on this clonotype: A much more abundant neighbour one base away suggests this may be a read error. The CDR3 protein is CASGLTATTSTDTQYF. The CDR3 DNA follows: TGTGCCAGCGGCTTAACGGCGACAACTAGCACAGATACGCAGTATTTT. The V call is TRBV7-3, the J call TRBJ2-3, with D unclear. Looked up from germline, CDR1 is SGHTA and CDR2 is FQGTGA. The CDR3 covers 16 residues.

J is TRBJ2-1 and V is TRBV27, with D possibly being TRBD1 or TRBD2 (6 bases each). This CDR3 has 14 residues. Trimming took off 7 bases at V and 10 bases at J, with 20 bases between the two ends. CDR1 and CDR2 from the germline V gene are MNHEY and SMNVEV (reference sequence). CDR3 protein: CASKEGGSRPEQFF. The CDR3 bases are TGTGCCAGCAAAGAGGGGGGAAGTCGCCCCGAGCAGTTCTTC.

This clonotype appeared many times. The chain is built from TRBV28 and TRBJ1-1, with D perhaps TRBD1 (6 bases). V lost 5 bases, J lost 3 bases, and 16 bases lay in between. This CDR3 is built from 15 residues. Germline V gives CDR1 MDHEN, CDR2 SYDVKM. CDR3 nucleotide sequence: TGTGCCAGCAGTCCTCAACCGACAGGTCACACTGAAGCTTTCTTT. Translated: CASSPQPTGHTEAFF.

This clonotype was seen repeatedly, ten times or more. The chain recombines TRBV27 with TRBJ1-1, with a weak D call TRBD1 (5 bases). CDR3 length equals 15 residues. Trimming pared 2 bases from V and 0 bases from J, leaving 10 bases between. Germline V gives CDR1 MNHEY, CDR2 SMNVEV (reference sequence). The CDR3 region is CASSLVGLLNTEAFF. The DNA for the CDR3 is TGTGCCAGCAGTTTAGTGGGACTGCTGAACACTGAAGCTTTCTTT.

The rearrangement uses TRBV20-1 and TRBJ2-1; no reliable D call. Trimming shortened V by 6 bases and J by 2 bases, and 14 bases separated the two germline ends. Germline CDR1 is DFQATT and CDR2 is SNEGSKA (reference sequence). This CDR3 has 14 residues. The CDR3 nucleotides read TGCAGTGCCCACGCCCCCGGAGCCTACAATGAGCAGTTCTTC. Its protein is CSAHAPGAYNEQFF.

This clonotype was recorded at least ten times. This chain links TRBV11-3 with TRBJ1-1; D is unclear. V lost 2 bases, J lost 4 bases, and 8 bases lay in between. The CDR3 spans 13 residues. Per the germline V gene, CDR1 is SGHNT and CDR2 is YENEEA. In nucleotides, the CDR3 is TGTGCCAGCAGCTTAAACAGATTCACTGAAGCTTTCTTT. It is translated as CASSLNRFTEAFF.